This entry lists 18 T cell receptor beta chains sequenced from one sample in a study of siplizumab effects on memory and regulatory T cells (dated by TCRdb to between 2018 and 2021). Library generation was performed with the immunoSEQ multiplex PCR assay. Not all clones reach the TCRdb copy of this immuneACCESS table, which keeps in-frame sequences only. Checked studies attribute under half of the gap to unresolved V genes and leave the rest unexplained. The sample table contains 70,000 or so clones; only one count was recorded for approximately 89% of them. 1.7% of the sample is taken by the ten largest. Sequences were obtained from Tregs sorted from blood. All receptors derive from a human donor in good health.

V gene TRBV6-1 combines with J gene TRBJ2-3; 8 bases are shared with TRBD1. CDR1 is MNHNS, CDR2 SASEGT, per germline. The CDR3 length is 13 residues. V lost 4 bases, J lost 5 bases, and 2 bases stayed unmatched. CDR3 amino acids: CASSGTGRDTQYF. The CDR3 DNA is TGTGCCAGCAGTGGGACAGGGAGAGATACGCAGTATTTT.

The genes are TRBV7-3 and TRBJ1-1, with D tentatively TRBD1 (5 bases). CDR1 is SGHTA, CDR2 FQGTGA, per germline. V dropped 2 bases and J dropped 5 bases, with 9 bases sitting between them. The CDR3 spans 13 residues. The CDR3 region is CASSLGGATEAFF. The CDR3 coding sequence is TGTGCCAGCAGCTTAGGTGGGGCGACTGAAGCTTTCTTT. Complete variable domain (other parts from reference TRBV7-3 and TRBJ1-1): GAGVSQTPSNKVTEKGKYVELRCDPISGHTALYWYRQSLGQGPEFLIYFQGTGAADDSGLPNDRFFAVRPEGSVSTLKIQRTERGDSAVYLCASSLGGATEAFFGQGTRLTVV.

This clone was found a few times. This rearrangement joins TRBV30 to TRBJ1-1, with 7 bases aligning to TRBD1. This CDR3 region has 14 residues. V trimming: 2 bases; J trimming: 3 bases; junction bases outside the gene matches: 6. The germline gives CDR1 GTSNPN, CDR2 SVGIG (reference sequence). Here the CDR3 reads CAWSWGQPYTEAFF. CDR3 in DNA: TGTGCCTGGAGTTGGGGACAGCCATACACTGAAGCTTTCTTT.

The chain links TRBV6-5 to TRBJ2-3, with D tentatively TRBD2 (7 bases). Germline V CDR1 and CDR2: MNHEY, SVGAGI. V lost 2 bases and J 4 bases, leaving 13 bases between the germline ends. The CDR3 totals 15 residues. The CDR3: CASSYRGGGPDTQYF. In DNA, the CDR3 is TGTGCCAGCAGTTACAGGGGGGGCGGGCCAGATACGCAGTATTTT.

V usage is TRBV4-2 and J usage is TRBJ2-5; no definite D call. The CDR3 is 17 residues long. The V end lost 0 bases, the J end lost 0 bases, and 14 bases lay between the germline ends. Germline CDR1 reads LGHNA; CDR2 reads YNFKEQ. CDR3 in amino acids: CASSQDGQHRYQETQYF. CDR3 nucleotides: TGTGCCAGCAGCCAAGATGGCCAGCATAGGTACCAAGAGACCCAGTACTTC.

The genes are TRBV18 and TRBJ2-5, with 10 positions matching TRBD2. The CDR3 contains 17 residues. V trimming: 3 bases; J trimming: 2 bases; junction bases outside the gene matches: 9. Germline CDR1 and CDR2: KGHSH and LQKENI. CDR3: CASSPPGVAGGQETQYF. In DNA form, the CDR3 reads TGTGCCAGCTCACCTCCAGGGGTAGCGGGAGGTCAAGAGACCCAGTACTTC.

The V gene is TRBV27, the J gene TRBJ2-7; a possible D gene is TRBD1 (7 bases). Looked up from germline, CDR1 is MNHEY and CDR2 is SMNVEV (reference sequence). The V end was cut by 2 bases, the J end by 1 base, with 21 bases between. CDR3 length: 18 amino acids. CDR3: CASSLRPQGGRISYEQYF. As DNA, the CDR3 is TGTGCCAGCAGTTTACGGCCCCAGGGGGGCCGAATTTCCTACGAGCAGTACTTC.

The chain combines TRBV5-4 with TRBJ2-7; 7 bases line up with TRBD2. The CDR3 has 15 amino acids. Per the germline V gene, CDR1 is SGHNT and CDR2 is YYREEE (reference sequence). After removal of 4 bases from V and 4 bases from J, the junction contained 11 bases not matched to a gene. CDR3 amino acids: CASSPPGGVSYEQYF. CDR3 sequence (DNA): TGTGCCAGCAGCCCACCGGGGGGAGTGAGTTACGAGCAGTACTTC.

V and J are TRBV10-3 and TRBJ1-3; 11 nucleotides line up with TRBD1. The length of the CDR3 is 16 residues. V shed 6 bases and J 4 bases; nucleotides not matched to a gene: 8. CDR1 and CDR2 (germline): ENHRY, SYGVKD. CDR3 sequence (DNA): TGTGCCATCAGCGAATGGGACAGGGGGTCCGGAAACACCATATATTTT. Protein: CAISEWDRGSGNTIYF.

This clone was observed once. V and J are TRBV7-9 and TRBJ2-2; TRBD2 agrees at 9 bases. V lost 1 base and J lost 6; bases outside the gene matches: 3. Germline values: CDR1 SEHNR, CDR2 FQNEAQ (reference sequence). CDR3 length: 15 residues. This CDR3 reads CASSLGLAGPGELFF. The CDR3 nucleotides are TGTGCCAGCAGCTTAGGTCTAGCGGGGCCCGGGGAGCTGTTTTTT.

This clone was seen more than once but under ten times. The chain recombines TRBV11-3 with TRBJ1-1, with 7 bases identical to TRBD1. The CDR3 covers 14 residues. Looked up from germline, CDR1 is SGHNT and CDR2 is YENEEA. Unmatched junction bases numbered 2, after V lost 3 bases and J lost 1 base. The CDR3 protein is CASSLGQQNTEAFF. For the CDR3, the DNA is TGTGCCAGCAGCTTGGGACAGCAGAACACTGAAGCTTTCTTT.

The chain couples TRBV7-8 to TRBJ2-3; unclear D gene. Trimming removed 1 base from V and 5 bases from J, with 7 bases in between. Germline V lookup: CDR1 SGHVS, CDR2 FQNEAQ. This CDR3 spans 13 amino acids. CDR3 coding DNA: TGTGCCAGCAGCTTAGGGATGGGAGATACGCAGTATTTT. It is translated as CASSLGMGDTQYF. Together with reference TRBV7-8 and TRBJ2-3, the CDR3 gives the full variable domain: GAGVSQSPRYKVAKRGQDVALRCDPISGHVSLFWYQQALGQGPEFLTYFQNEAQLDKSGLPSDRFFAERPEGSVSTLKIQRTQQEDSAVYLCASSLGMGDTQYFGPGTRLTVL.

The chain is built from TRBV30 and TRBJ1-5, with 9 positions matching TRBD1. V lost 3 bases and J lost 5; bases outside the gene matches: 5. The CDR3 spans 14 residues. Germline CDR1 is GTSNPN and CDR2 is SVGIG (reference sequence). The CDR3 region is CAWSRDRGDQPQHF. The DNA for the CDR3 is TGTGCCTGGAGCCGCGACAGGGGGGATCAGCCCCAGCATTTT.

The chain recombines TRBV5-6 with TRBJ1-2; 10 bases are a match to TRBD1. Germline trimming cut 4 bases from V and 4 bases from J; bases unmatched to any gene: 10. Germline V CDR1 and CDR2: SGHDT, YYEEEE. There are 16 residues in the CDR3. CDR3 sequence (DNA): TGTGCCAGCAGCCCGTGGACAGGGGGTATTGGCTATGGCTACACCTTC. It translates to CASSPWTGGIGYGYTF. Full variable domain (missing parts from reference TRBV5-6 and TRBJ1-2): DAGVTQSPTHLIKTRGQQVTLRCSPKSGHDTVSWYQQALGQGPQFIFQYYEEEERQRGNFPDRFSGHQFPNYSSELNVNALLLGDSALYLCASSPWTGGIGYGYTFGSGTRLTVV.

The CDR3 DNA follows: TGTGCCACCAGCAGACAGGGGGTTGCCACTGAAGCTTTCTTT. Encoded protein: CATSRQGVATEAFF. The V and J genes are TRBV15 and TRBJ1-1; 7 nucleotides line up with TRBD1. There are 14 residues in the CDR3. Unmatched junction bases numbered 4, after V lost 2 bases and J lost 4 bases. Germline V CDR1 and CDR2: LNHNV, YYDKDF (reference sequence).

The rearrangement joins TRBV5-1 to TRBJ2-5; 10 nucleotides align to TRBD2. The CDR3 is 14 residues long. Germline CDR1 and CDR2: SGHRS and YFSETQ. With 3 bases clipped from V and 7 bases from J, the junction kept 6 bases outside the gene matches. Here the CDR3 DNA reads TGCGCCAGCAGCTCCAGCGGGAGGGCCGGGACCCAGTACTTC. Its translation is CASSSSGRAGTQYF.

The rearrangement joins TRBV27 to TRBJ1-5; 10 nucleotides line up with TRBD1. The V and J ends lost 5 bases and 6 bases, in that order; junction bases with no gene match: 4. CDR1 is MNHEY and CDR2 is SMNVEV in the germline V gene (reference sequence). This CDR3 region has 14 residues. The CDR3 here is CASSETGGFQPQHF. DNA for the CDR3: TGTGCCAGCAGTGAGACAGGGGGCTTTCAGCCCCAGCATTTT.

The genes are TRBV5-1 and TRBJ2-7; a weak D match, TRBD1 (6 bases). V was pared by 3 bases and J by 4 bases, with 11 bases between. CDR3 size: 13 residues. CDR1 and CDR2 from the germline V gene are SGHRS and YFSETQ. The CDR3 DNA reads TGCGCCAGCAGCTCCGGACAGATATACGAGCAGTACTTC. Translated: CASSSGQIYEQYF.